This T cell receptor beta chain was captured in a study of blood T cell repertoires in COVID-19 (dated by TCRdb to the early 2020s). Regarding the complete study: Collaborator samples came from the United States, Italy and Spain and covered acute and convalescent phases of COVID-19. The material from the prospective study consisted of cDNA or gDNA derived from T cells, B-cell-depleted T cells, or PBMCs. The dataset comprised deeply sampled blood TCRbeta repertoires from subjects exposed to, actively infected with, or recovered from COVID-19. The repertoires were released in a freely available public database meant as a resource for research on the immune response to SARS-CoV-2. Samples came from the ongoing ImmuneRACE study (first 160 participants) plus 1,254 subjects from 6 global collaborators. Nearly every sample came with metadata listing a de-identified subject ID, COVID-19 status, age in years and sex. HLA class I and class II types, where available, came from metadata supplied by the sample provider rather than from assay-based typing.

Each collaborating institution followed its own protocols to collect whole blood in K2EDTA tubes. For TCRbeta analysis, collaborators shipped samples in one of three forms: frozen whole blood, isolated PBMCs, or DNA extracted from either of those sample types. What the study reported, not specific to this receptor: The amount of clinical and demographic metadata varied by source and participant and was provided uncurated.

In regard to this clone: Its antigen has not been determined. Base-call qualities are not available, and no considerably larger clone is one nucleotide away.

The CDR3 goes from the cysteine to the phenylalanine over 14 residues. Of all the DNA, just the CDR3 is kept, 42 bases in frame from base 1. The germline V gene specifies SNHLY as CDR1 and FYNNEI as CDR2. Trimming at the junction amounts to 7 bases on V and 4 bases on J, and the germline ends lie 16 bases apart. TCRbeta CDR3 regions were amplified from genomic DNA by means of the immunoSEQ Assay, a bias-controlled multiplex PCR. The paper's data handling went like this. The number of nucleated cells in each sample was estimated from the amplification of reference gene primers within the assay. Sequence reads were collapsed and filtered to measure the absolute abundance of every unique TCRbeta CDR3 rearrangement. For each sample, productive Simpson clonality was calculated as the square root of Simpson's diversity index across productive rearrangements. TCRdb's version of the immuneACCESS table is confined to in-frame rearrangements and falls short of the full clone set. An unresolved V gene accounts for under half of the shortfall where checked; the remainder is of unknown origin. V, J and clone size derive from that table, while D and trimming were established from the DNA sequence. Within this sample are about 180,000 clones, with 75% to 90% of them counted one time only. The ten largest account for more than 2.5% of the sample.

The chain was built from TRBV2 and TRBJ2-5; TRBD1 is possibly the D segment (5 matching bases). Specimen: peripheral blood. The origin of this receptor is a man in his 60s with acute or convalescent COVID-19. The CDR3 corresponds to CASTRRQGLETQYF. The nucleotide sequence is TGTGCCAGCACTCGGCGTCAGGGATTAGAGACCCAGTACTTC.